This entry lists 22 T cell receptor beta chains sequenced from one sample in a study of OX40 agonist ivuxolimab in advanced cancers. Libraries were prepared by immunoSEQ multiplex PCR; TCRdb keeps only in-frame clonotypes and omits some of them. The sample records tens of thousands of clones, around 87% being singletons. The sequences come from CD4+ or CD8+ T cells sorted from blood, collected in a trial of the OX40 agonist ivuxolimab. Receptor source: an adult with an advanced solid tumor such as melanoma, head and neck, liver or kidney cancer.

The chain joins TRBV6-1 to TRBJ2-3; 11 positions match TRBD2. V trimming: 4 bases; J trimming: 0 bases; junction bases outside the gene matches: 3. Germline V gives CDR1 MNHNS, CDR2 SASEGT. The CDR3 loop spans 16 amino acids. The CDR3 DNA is TGTGCCAGCAGTGCCCGACTAGCGGGGAGCACAGATACGCAGTATTTT. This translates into CASSARLAGSTDTQYF.

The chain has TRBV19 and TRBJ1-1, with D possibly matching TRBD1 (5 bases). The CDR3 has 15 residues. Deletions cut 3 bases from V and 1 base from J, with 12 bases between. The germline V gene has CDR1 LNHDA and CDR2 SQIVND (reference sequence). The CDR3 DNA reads TGTGCCAGTAGTATCTGGGGCAGGGAGAACACTGAAGCTTTCTTT. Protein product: CASSIWGRENTEAFF.

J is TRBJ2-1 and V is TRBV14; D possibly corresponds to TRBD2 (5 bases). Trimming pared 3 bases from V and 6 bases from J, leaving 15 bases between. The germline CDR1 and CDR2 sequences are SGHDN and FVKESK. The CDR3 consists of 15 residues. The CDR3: CASSQALGFVNEQFF. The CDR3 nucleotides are TGTGCCAGCAGCCAGGCACTAGGGTTCGTCAATGAGCAGTTCTTC. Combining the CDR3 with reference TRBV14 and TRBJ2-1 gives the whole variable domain EAGVTQFPSHSVIEKGQTVTLRCDPISGHDNLYWYRRVMGKEIKFLLHFVKESKQDESGMPNNRFLAERTGGTYSTLKVQPAELEDSGVYFCASSQALGFVNEQFFGPGTRLTVL.

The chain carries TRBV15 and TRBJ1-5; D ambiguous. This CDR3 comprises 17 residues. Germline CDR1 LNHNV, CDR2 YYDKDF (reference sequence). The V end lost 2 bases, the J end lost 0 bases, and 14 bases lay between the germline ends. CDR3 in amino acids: CATSRSTDGYSNQPQHF. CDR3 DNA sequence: TGTGCCACCAGCAGAAGTACAGACGGGTATAGCAATCAGCCCCAGCATTTT. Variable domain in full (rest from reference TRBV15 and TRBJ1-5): DAMVIQNPRYQVTQFGKPVTLSCSQTLNHNVMYWYQQKSSQAPKLLFHYYDKDFNNEADTPDNFQSRRPNTSFCFLDIRSPGLGDTAMYLCATSRSTDGYSNQPQHFGDGTRLSIL.

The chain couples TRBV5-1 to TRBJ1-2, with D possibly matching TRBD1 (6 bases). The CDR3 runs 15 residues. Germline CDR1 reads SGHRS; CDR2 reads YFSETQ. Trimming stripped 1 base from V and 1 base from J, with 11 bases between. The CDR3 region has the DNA TGCGCCAGCAGCTTGTTTCAGGGGAGTAACTATGGCTACACCTTC. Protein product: CASSLFQGSNYGYTF.

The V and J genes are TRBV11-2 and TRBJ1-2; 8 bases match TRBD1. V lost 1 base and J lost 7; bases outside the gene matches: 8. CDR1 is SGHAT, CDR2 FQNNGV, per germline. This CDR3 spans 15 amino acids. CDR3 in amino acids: CASSLVRQGIGGYTF. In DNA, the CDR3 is TGTGCCAGCAGCTTAGTGCGACAGGGGATCGGTGGCTACACCTTC.

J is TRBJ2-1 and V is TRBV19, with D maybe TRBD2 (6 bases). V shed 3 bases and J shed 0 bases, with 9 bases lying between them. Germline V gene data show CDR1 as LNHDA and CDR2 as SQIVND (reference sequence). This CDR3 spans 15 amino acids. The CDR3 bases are TGTGCCAGTAGTATCGGGAGTCACTCCTACAATGAGCAGTTCTTC. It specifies CASSIGSHSYNEQFF.

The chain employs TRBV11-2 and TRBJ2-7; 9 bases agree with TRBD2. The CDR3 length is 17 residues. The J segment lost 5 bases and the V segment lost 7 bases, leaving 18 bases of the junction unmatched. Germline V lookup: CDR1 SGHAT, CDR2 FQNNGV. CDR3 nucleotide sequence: TGTGCCAGCACCTCACCAGAGATAAGGCTAGCGGGAAACGAGCAGTACTTC. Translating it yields CASTSPEIRLAGNEQYF. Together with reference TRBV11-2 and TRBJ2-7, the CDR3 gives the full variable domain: EAGVAQSPRYKIIEKRQSVAFWCNPISGHATLYWYQQILGQGPKLLIQFQNNGVVDDSQLPKDRFSAERLKGVDSTLKIQPAKLEDSAVYLCASTSPEIRLAGNEQYFGPGTRLTVT.

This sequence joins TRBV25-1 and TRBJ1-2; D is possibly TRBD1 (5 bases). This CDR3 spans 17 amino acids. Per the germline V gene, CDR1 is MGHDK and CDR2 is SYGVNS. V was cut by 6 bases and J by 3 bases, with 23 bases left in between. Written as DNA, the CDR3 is TGTGCCAGCAGAAGAGAGAGGTCGGGGGTCGGCGACTATGGCTACACCTTC. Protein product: CASRRERSGVGDYGYTF.

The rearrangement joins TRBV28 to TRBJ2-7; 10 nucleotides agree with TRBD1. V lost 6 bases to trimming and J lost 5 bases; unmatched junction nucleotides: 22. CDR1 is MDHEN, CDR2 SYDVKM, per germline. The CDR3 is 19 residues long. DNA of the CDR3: TGTGCCAGCAGCACCCTGGGTCAGAGCTGGGACAGGGGTCGCCACGAGCAGTACTTC. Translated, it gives CASSTLGQSWDRGRHEQYF.

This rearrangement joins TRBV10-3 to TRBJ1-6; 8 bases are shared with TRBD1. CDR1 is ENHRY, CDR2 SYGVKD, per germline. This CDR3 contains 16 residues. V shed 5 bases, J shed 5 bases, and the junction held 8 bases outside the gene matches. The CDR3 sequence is CAISQTGEPHNSPLHF. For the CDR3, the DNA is TGTGCCATCAGTCAGACAGGGGAACCGCATAATTCACCCCTCCACTTT.

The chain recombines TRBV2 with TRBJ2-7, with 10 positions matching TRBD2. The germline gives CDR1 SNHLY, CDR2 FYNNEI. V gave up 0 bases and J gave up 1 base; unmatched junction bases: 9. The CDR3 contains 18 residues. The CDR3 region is CASSEARLLAGDSYEQYF. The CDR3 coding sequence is TGTGCCAGCAGTGAAGCGAGGCTGCTAGCGGGGGATTCCTACGAGCAGTACTTC.

The CDR3 DNA reads TGTGCCAGCAGTCAAACCGGGACTAGCGGAGACAATGAGCAGTTCTTC. This sequence encodes CASSQTGTSGDNEQFF. The chain couples TRBV7-9 to TRBJ2-1, with TRBD2 matching 11 bases. Germline lookup yields CDR1 SEHNR and CDR2 FQNEAQ (reference sequence). V was clipped by 6 bases and J by 5 bases; unmatched bases: 9. This CDR3 is 16 amino acids long.

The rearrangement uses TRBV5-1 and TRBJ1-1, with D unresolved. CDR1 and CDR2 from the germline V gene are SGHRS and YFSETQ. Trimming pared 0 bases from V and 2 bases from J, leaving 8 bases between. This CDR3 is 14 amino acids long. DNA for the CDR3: TGCGCCAGCAGCTTGGCCGGGGATAACACTGAAGCTTTCTTT. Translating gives CASSLAGDNTEAFF.

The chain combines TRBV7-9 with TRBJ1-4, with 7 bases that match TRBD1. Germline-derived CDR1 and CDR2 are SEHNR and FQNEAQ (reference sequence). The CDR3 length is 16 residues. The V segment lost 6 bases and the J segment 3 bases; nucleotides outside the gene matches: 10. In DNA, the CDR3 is TGTGCCAGCAGTTATATCACCGGGACAGCTAATGAAAAACTGTTTTTT. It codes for CASSYITGTANEKLFF.

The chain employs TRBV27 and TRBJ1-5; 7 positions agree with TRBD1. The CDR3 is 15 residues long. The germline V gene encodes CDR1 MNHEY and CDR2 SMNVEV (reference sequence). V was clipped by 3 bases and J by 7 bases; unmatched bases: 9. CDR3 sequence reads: CASSLSQGFGQPQHF. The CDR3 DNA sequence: TGTGCCAGCAGTTTGTCACAGGGGTTTGGACAGCCCCAGCATTTT.

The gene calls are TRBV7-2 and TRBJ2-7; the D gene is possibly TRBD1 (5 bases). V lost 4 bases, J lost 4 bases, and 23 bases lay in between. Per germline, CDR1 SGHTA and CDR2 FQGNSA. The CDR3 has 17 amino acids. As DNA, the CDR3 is TGTGCCAGCAGCTCCTTCCTTGTTCTGGGGCCCAGATACGAGCAGTACTTC. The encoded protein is CASSSFLVLGPRYEQYF.

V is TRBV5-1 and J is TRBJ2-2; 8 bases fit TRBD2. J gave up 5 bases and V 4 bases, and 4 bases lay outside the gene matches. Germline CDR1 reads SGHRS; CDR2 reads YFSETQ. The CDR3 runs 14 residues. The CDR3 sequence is CASSGGRTTGELFF. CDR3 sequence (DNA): TGCGCCAGCAGCGGCGGGAGGACAACCGGGGAGCTGTTTTTT.

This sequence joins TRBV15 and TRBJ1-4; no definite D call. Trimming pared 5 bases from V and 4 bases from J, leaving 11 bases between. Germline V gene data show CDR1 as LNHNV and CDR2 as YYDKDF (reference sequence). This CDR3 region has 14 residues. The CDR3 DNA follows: TGTGCCACCAGCCGGTTACCCTTTAATGAAAAACTGTTTTTT. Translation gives CATSRLPFNEKLFF.

In DNA form, the CDR3 reads TGTGCCACCCGGGACAGCCTAACCTACGAGCAGTACTTC. Translated: CATRDSLTYEQYF. V gene TRBV27 combines with J gene TRBJ2-7, with TRBD1 matching over 7 bases. Germline V gene sequence: CDR1 MNHEY, CDR2 SMNVEV (reference sequence). This CDR3 has 13 residues. V dropped 10 bases and J dropped 2; count of bases not matched to a gene: 8.

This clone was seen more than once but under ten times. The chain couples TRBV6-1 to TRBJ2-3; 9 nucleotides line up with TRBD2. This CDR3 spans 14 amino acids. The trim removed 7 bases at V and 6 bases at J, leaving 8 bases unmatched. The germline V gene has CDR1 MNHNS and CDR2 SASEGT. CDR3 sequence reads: CASKVSGRWDTQYF. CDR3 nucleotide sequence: TGTGCCAGCAAAGTTAGCGGGAGATGGGATACGCAGTATTTT.

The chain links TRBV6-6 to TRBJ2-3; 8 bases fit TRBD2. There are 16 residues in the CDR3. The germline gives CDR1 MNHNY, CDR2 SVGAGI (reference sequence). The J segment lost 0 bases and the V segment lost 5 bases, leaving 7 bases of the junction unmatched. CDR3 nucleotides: TGTGCCAGCAGTCACCGGGGGGGGACTAGCACAGATACGCAGTATTTT. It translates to CASSHRGGTSTDTQYF.